This TCR beta chain was captured by sequencing in a study of cytomegalovirus exposure and HLA in healthy donors. Per the germline V gene, CDR1 is MNHEY and CDR2 is SMNVEV (reference sequence). This CDR3 is built from 16 residues. The junction had 13 bases not matched to a gene; V was cut back by 5 bases and J by 7 bases. Study conclusions and caveats: A likely sequencing artifact accounted for one observed cluster of highly shared sequence variants. The study flagged some 170 TCR beta chains as cytomegalovirus-associated.

Healthy individuals who donated bone marrow served as the donors. This clone was picked up one time. The antigen is not known. PCR used 60 Vbeta primers and 13 Jbeta primers. TCRdb's copy holds only in-frame clones and misses some; the assay was immunoSEQ multiplex PCR. The sample yields about 96,000 clones, roughly 74% seen once. The sample was PBMCs. The receptor was isolated from a woman aged 65 to 85 in good health and CMV-seropositive. The J gene is TRBJ1-5, the V gene TRBV27; 8 nucleotides align to TRBD1. The CDR3 is CASSPAGGTGTQPQHF. The CDR3 bases are TGTGCCAGCAGTCCCGCTGGCGGGACAGGAACCCAGCCCCAGCATTTT.